This TCR beta chain was obtained from a study of cytomegalovirus exposure and HLA in healthy donors. PCR employed 60 Vbeta and 13 Jbeta primers. Sequenced by immunoSEQ multiplex PCR; TCRdb stores in-frame clones only, minus some. The table includes under 200,000 clones, roughly two thirds detected once. V was cut by 0 bases and J by 5 bases, with 11 bases left in between. The germline V gene encodes CDR1 LNHNV and CDR2 YYDKDF (reference sequence). The CDR3 totals 15 residues. This sequence originates from a woman between 18 and 30 years old in good health and CMV-seropositive. The specimen was PBMCs. The rearrangement links TRBV15 to TRBJ1-5, with D unresolved. The CDR3 region has the DNA TGTGCCACCAGCAGAGATCAGAGGAGAGATCAGCCCCAGCATTTT. Its translation is CATSRDQRRDQPQHF.